Described below is a single TCR beta chain sequence and its context. HTBI primers from iRepertoire and Arm-PCR of CDR3 regions yielded the TCR beta libraries. TCRdb re-called the multiplex PCR reads with MiXCR, one entry per CDR3 protein. Here the sample spans about 400,000 distinct CDR3 sequences, approximately 16% being singletons. Time point noted: newly diagnosed GD, antithyroid drugs for less than 3 months. The authors made the TCR library using RNA they extracted from PBMCs. A volume of roughly 8.4 milliliters of peripheral blood was collected in EDTA tubes. This entry comes from a study of regulatory T cells in long-lasting Graves disease. The V gene's germline CDR1 is MNHNS and CDR2 SASEGT. There are 12 residues in the CDR3. The V and J ends lost 6 bases and 9 bases respectively, with 12 bases between them. The data were also submitted as part of a second study, on T cells in Graves' hyperthyroidism and ophthalmopathy. This second study says: First-round RT-PCR of the TCR CDR3 relied on the HTBI primer set.

The sequence was collected from a woman between 40 and 50 years old with Graves disease. The V gene is TRBV6-1, the J gene TRBJ2-4; D is unresolved. The sequencing used peripheral blood mononuclear cells (PBMCs), collected at new diagnosis, from a patient treated with antithyroid drugs. In nucleotides, the CDR3 is TGTGCCAGCAGCCCCATGGGCGTCATTCAGTACTTC. Its translation: CASSPMGVIQYF.